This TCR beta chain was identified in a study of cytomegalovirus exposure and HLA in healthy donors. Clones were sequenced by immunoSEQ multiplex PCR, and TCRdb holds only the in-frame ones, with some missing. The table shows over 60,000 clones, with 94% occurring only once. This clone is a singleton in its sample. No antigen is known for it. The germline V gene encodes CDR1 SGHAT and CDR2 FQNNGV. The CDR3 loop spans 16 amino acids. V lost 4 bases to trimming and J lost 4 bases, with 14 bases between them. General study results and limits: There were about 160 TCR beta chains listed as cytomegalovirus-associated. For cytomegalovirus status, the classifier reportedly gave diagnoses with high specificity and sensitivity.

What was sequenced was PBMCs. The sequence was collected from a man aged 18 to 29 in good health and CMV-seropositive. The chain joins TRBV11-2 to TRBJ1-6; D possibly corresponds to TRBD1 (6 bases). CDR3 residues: CASSSLQGGYNSPLHF. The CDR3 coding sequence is TGTGCCAGCAGCTCCTTACAGGGAGGGTATAATTCACCCCTCCACTTT.